A selection of T cell receptor beta chains follows, all from one sample in a study of T-cell reconstitution after alpha-beta-depleted transplantation in children. TCRdb fed the PCR reads into MiXCR, producing one record per CDR3 protein. Among around 200,000 distinct CDR3 sequences listed, about 9.2% were seen once. This specimen was PBMCs from the stem cell graft donor, taken from the stem cell graft. The receptors derive from a human donor who donated a stem cell graft to a child with acute lymphoblastic leukemia. The CDR3 runs from the conserved cysteine through the conserved F or W. Fields, in order: J gene, V gene, D gene, clone size, CDR3 protein, CDR3 DNA. The D gene is left open where the match is weak. Part of the rows lack a size; the others show once, few, many or a class for expanded clones.

>TRBJ2-7|TRBV3-1|NA|many
CASSQVNSRVEQYF
TGTGCCAGCAGCCAAGTAAACTCAAGGGTCGAGCAGTACTTC
>TRBJ1-1|TRBV5-1|NA|few
CASSLAVGPNTEAFF
TGCGCCAGCAGCTTGGCTGTCGGACCTAACACTGAAGCTTTCTTT
>TRBJ1-1|TRBV7-8|NA|few
CASSLVPGAHLAFF
TGTGCCAGCAGCTTAGTCCCAGGGGCGCATCTAGCTTTCTTT
>TRBJ2-7|TRBV5-1|NA|NA
CASSLEGGSTYEQYF
TGCGCCAGCAGCTTGGAGGGGGGCTCAACCTACGAGCAGTACTTC
>TRBJ2-7|TRBV9|NA|few
CASSVATGTTYEQYF
TGTGCCAGCAGCGTAGCTACAGGGACAACCTACGAGCAGTACTTC
>TRBJ1-1|TRBV7-9|NA|NA
CASSSGGEGLTEAFF
TGTGCCAGCAGCTCTGGGGGGGAGGGGCTGACTGAAGCTTTCTTT
>TRBJ2-3|TRBV12-3/TRBV12-4|TRBD2|many
CASLAGSTDTQYF
TGTGCCTCTCTAGCGGGGTCCACAGATACGCAGTATTTT
>TRBJ1-4|TRBV7-9|NA|many
CASSLGVSTNEKLFF
TGTGCCAGCAGCTTGGGGGTCTCAACTAATGAAAAACTGTTTTTT
>TRBJ2-1|TRBV5-1|TRBD2|many
CASSRSGGDLGEQFF
TGCGCCAGCAGCAGGAGCGGGGGCGACCTGGGTGAGCAGTTCTTC
>TRBJ2-7|TRBV9|NA|NA
CASSEPGEGGPHEQYF
TGTGCCAGCAGTGAACCCGGAGAAGGGGGTCCCCACGAGCAGTACTTC
>TRBJ2-7|TRBV5-1|NA|many
CASSLASGEQSSYEQYF
TGCGCCAGCAGCTTGGCATCTGGGGAACAGAGCTCCTACGAGCAGTACTTC
>TRBJ2-5|TRBV5-1|NA|few
CASSLLSSETQYF
TGCGCCAGCAGCTTACTATCTTCGGAGACCCAGTACTTC
>TRBJ2-7|TRBV4-1|NA|few
CASSRQDRDNYEQYF
TGCGCCAGCAGCCGACAGGACCGGGACAACTACGAGCAGTACTTC
>TRBJ2-3|TRBV10-3|NA|many
CAIAPDRTDTQYF
TGTGCCATCGCCCCGGACCGGACGGATACGCAGTATTTT
>TRBJ1-2|TRBV6-5|NA|many
CASSYIPGQTYGYTF
TGTGCCAGCAGTTACATACCGGGGCAGACCTATGGCTACACCTTC
>TRBJ2-6|TRBV19|NA|many
CASSTLIKRASGANVLTF
TGTGCCAGTAGTACCCTAATTAAAAGAGCCTCTGGGGCCAACGTCCTGACTTTC
>TRBJ1-2|TRBV12-3/TRBV12-4|NA|NA
CASSKQGLEGYTF
TGTGCCAGCAGTAAACAGGGTTTAGAGGGCTACACCTTC
>TRBJ1-1|TRBV5-1|TRBD1|NA
CASSGGTGVRNTEAFF
TGCGCCAGCAGCGGCGGGACAGGGGTCCGGAACACTGAAGCTTTCTTT